What follows are 11 T cell receptor beta chains derived from one specimen sequenced in a study of T cells in Graves' hyperthyroidism and ophthalmopathy. Researchers took RNA transcripts and amplified the TCR beta CDR3 regions from them. Primed by the HTBI set, a first-round RT-PCR was run on the TCR CDR3. TCRdb processed the multiplex PCR reads anew with MiXCR; each CDR3 protein has one entry. The data hold 40,000 to 60,000 distinct CDR3 sequences, with approximately 50% observed a single time. Sequencing was done on a sample of peripheral blood or thyroid tissue (not recorded which). These receptor sequences come from a man between 18 and 29 years old with Graves' hyperthyroidism.

This clonotype was found many times. The rearrangement joins TRBV6-5 to TRBJ1-3; D not resolved. Per the germline V gene, CDR1 is MNHEY and CDR2 is SVGAGI. V lost 8 bases and J lost 0, with 5 bases in between. The CDR3 is 12 residues long. CDR3 sequence reads: CASGVSGNTIYF. The CDR3 bases are TGTGCCAGCGGGGTCTCTGGAAACACCATATATTTT.

This clonotype was seen repeatedly, ten times or more. V usage is TRBV7-3 and J usage is TRBJ1-1, with D possibly TRBD1 on 5 matching bases. With 4 bases removed from V and 2 bases from J, the gap between germline ends came to 8 bases. CDR1 SGHTA and CDR2 FQGTGA come from the germline V gene. This CDR3 is built from 13 residues. CDR3 sequence reads: CASSSQGNTEAFF. DNA of the CDR3: TGTGCCAGCAGCTCCCAGGGAAACACTGAAGCTTTCTTT.

This clonotype was recorded many times. J is TRBJ2-7 and V is TRBV5-1; D call uncertain. CDR1 and CDR2 (germline): SGHRS, YFSETQ. V lost 0 bases and J 7 bases, leaving 14 bases between the germline ends. The CDR3 is 14 residues long. The chain's CDR3 is CASSLDRKPREQYF. The CDR3 nucleotides are TGCGCCAGCAGCTTGGATCGGAAACCGAGGGAGCAGTACTTC.

Remarks on this clonotype: A single base separates this from a much larger clone, so it may be a read error. The CDR3 nucleotides read TGTGCCGGCAGCTCGACGTGGCGCCAGCCCCAGCATTTT. Its protein product is CAGSSTWRQPQHF. The chain uses TRBV28 and TRBJ1-5; D is uncertain. This CDR3 has 13 residues. CDR1 and CDR2 (germline): MDHEN, SYDVKM.

The chain joins TRBV10-3 to TRBJ1-1, with D perhaps matching TRBD1 (5 bases). The germline gives CDR1 ENHRY, CDR2 SYGVKD. This CDR3 has 13 residues. V was clipped by 9 bases and J by 0 bases, with 11 bases between them. This CDR3 is CAIRGVVNTEAFF. CDR3 in DNA: TGTGCCATTCGAGGGGTCGTGAACACTGAAGCTTTCTTT.

This clonotype was seen ten or more times. The V gene is TRBV12-3 or TRBV12-4, the J gene TRBJ2-5; 9 bases align to TRBD2. The V and J ends lost 2 bases and 2 bases, in that order; junction bases with no gene match: 12. This CDR3 comprises 18 residues. CDR3 bases: TGTGCCAGCAGTTTACTATTTGCGGGGGGGCGTCGACAAGAGACCCAGTACTTC. Residues: CASSLLFAGGRRQETQYF.

The chain joins TRBV2 to TRBJ1-3; D is uncertain. V was shortened by 4 bases and J by 3 bases, with 7 bases between the two germline ends. The CDR3 spans 13 residues. Germline CDR1 reads SNHLY; CDR2 reads FYNNEI. The CDR3 region has the DNA TGTGCCAGCAGTGTTGGGGTTGGAAACACCATATATTTT. It translates to CASSVGVGNTIYF.

In its sample, this clonotype is medium-sized. The rearrangement links TRBV7-7 to TRBJ2-5; 7 bases agree with TRBD2. The CDR3 totals 17 residues. From germline, CDR1 is SSHAT and CDR2 FNYEAQ (reference sequence). V gave up 2 bases and J gave up 5 bases; unmatched junction bases: 14. The DNA of the CDR3 is TGTGCCAGCAGCTTATCGGGCGGGGGACTGCGGGGTGAGACCCAGTACTTC. Amino acid sequence: CASSLSGGGLRGETQYF.

This clonotype was picked up many times. V gene TRBV19 combines with J gene TRBJ1-6; 8 bases are a match to TRBD1. The CDR3 runs to 15 residues. Germline V gene lookup returns CDR1 LNHDA and CDR2 SQIVND (reference sequence). Trimming cost V 4 bases and J 8 bases; bases outside gene matches: 7. The CDR3 sequence is CASSTWDRWHSPLHF. In DNA form, the CDR3 reads TGTGCCAGTAGTACCTGGGACAGGTGGCATTCACCCCTCCACTTT.

This clonotype was picked up many times. The V call is TRBV20-1, the J call TRBJ2-7; 13 nucleotides line up with TRBD2. The CDR3 is 14 amino acids. CDR1 and CDR2 (germline): DFQATT, SNEGSKA (reference sequence). Germline trimming cut 5 bases from V and 5 bases from J; bases unmatched to any gene: 6. The CDR3 sequence is CSAYGLAGADEQYF. The CDR3 bases are TGCAGTGCTTACGGACTAGCGGGAGCTGACGAGCAGTACTTC.

The genes are TRBV5-1 and TRBJ1-1; tentatively, D is TRBD1 (5 bases). This CDR3 has 14 amino acids. The V end lost 0 bases, the J end lost 1 base, and 7 bases lay between the germline ends. CDR1 and CDR2 (germline): SGHRS, YFSETQ. CDR3 bases: TGCGCCAGCAGCTTGGTAGGACAGAACACTGAAGCTTTCTTT. It codes for CASSLVGQNTEAFF.